This T cell receptor beta chain derives from a study of cytomegalovirus exposure and HLA in healthy donors. Study-level background: Genetic ancestry analysis placed approximately 78% of the 410 or so donors that were genotyped in the Caucasian-associated cluster.

Findings of the study overall: Some TCR beta chains (around 180 of them) were listed as cytomegalovirus-associated. Several of the most significant clusters appeared linked to common viral pathogens, based on a later analysis. In an earlier analysis, most TCR beta V segments were productive about 90% or about 30% of the time.

As regards this clone: Its antigen is undetermined.

Primers included in the PCR were 60 Vbeta and 13 Jbeta primers. The repertoire was sequenced with immunoSEQ multiplex PCR; TCRdb's copy has only in-frame clones and lacks some. This table has 100,000 to 150,000 clones, 73% appearing once. Sample: PBMCs. The source is a woman aged 35 to 49 in good health and CMV-seropositive.

The CDR3 loop is CASSLSRGGSDEKLFF. CDR3 nucleotide sequence: TGCGCCAGCAGCTTGAGTAGAGGGGGCTCAGATGAAAAACTGTTTTTT. The chain combines TRBV5-1 with TRBJ1-4; 7 bases fit TRBD1. The CDR3 extends over 16 amino acids. Germline V gene data show CDR1 as SGHRS and CDR2 as YFSETQ. V shed 1 base and J 6 bases; nucleotides not matched to a gene: 9. Together with reference TRBV5-1 and TRBJ1-4, the CDR3 gives the full variable domain: KAGVTQTPRYLIKTRGQQVTLSCSPISGHRSVSWYQQTPGQGLQFLFEYFSETQRNKGNFPGRFSGRQFSNSRSEMNVSTLELGDSALYLCASSLSRGGSDEKLFFGSGTQLSVL.